This TCR beta chain was observed in a study of T-cell reconstitution after alpha-beta-depleted transplantation in children. Worth noting for this clonotype: Antigen: not known.

Study outcomes and limitations: The origin of alpha-beta T cells about two months after transplant was reportedly several hundred expanded graft clones. Newly made T cells mostly supplied T-cell counts and diversity one year after transplant. Surviving recipient T cells and intrathymic progenitors accounted for some patients' high TCRbeta diversity at day 60.

The length of the CDR3 is 13 residues. Germline loops: CDR1 LGHNA, CDR2 YSLEER. Trimming pared 3 bases from V and 5 bases from J, leaving 8 bases between. The TCRbeta library was prepared with unique molecular identifiers. One entry per CDR3 protein, called by TCRdb with MiXCR from the PCR reads. The sample holds 500,000 to 750,000 distinct CDR3 sequences, around 13% seen once. This TCR was recovered from a male patient between 10 and 17 years old who had a stem cell transplant for acute myeloid leukemia, so the T cells may come from the graft donor. The sequenced sample was PBMCs, mostly from graft donor cells, obtained 360 days after TCRalphabeta/CD19-depleted stem cell transplant. This chain joins TRBV4-3 and TRBJ2-1; D call uncertain. CDR3 nucleotide sequence: TGCGCCAGCAGCCAGCTCTATAACAATGAGCAGTTCTTC. Encoded protein: CASSQLYNNEQFF.